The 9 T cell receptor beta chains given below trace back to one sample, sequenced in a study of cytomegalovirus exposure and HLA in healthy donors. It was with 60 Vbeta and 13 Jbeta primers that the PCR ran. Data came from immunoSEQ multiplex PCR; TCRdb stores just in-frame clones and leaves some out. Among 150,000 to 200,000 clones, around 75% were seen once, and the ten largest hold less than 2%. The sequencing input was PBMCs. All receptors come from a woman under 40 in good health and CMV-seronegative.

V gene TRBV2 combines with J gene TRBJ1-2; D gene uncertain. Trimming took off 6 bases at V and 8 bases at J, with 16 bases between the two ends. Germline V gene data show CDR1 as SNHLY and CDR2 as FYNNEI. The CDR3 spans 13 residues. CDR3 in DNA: TGTGCCAGCAGATCGGAGGCCCTGGGAGGCTACACCTTC. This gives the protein CASRSEALGGYTF.

The CDR3 region is CASSLVTTREGNQPQHF. Written as DNA, the CDR3 is TGTGCCAGCAGTTTAGTTACGACCCGGGAAGGCAATCAGCCCCAGCATTTT. The chain has TRBV27 and TRBJ1-5; D is uncertain. Germline V gene lookup returns CDR1 MNHEY and CDR2 SMNVEV (reference sequence). The CDR3 has 17 residues. Trimming took off 2 bases at V and 2 bases at J, with 16 bases between the two ends.

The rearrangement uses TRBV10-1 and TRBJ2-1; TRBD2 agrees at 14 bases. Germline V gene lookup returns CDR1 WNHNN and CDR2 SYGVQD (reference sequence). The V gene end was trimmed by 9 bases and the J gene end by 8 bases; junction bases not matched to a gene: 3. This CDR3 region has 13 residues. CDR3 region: CARGLAGVYEQFF. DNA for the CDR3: TGCGCCAGGGGACTAGCGGGAGTCTATGAGCAGTTCTTC.

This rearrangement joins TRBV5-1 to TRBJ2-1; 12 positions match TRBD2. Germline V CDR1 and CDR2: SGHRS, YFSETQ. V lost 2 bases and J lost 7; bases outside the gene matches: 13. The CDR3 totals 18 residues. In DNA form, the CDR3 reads TGCGCCAGCAGCTTAACGGCTAGCGGGAGGGCCGGGAGGAATGAGCAGTTCTTC. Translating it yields CASSLTASGRAGRNEQFF.

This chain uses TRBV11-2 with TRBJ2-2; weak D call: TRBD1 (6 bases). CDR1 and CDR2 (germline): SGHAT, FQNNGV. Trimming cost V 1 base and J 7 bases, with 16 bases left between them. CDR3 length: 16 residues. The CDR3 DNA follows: TGTGCCAGCAGCTTAGTTTTCAGGGGCCGGGGCGGGGAGCTGTTTTTT. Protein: CASSLVFRGRGGELFF.

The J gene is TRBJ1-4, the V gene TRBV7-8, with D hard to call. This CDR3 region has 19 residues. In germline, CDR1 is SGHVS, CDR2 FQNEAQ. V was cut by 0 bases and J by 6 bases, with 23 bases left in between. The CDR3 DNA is TGTGCCAGCAGCTTAGCGGGCCTTTTAACACCGCCTCTTGATGAAAAACTGTTTTTT. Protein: CASSLAGLLTPPLDEKLFF. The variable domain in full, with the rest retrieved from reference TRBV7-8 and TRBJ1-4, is GAGVSQSPRYKVAKRGQDVALRCDPISGHVSLFWYQQALGQGPEFLTYFQNEAQLDKSGLPSDRFFAERPEGSVSTLKIQRTQQEDSAVYLCASSLAGLLTPPLDEKLFFGSGTQLSVL.

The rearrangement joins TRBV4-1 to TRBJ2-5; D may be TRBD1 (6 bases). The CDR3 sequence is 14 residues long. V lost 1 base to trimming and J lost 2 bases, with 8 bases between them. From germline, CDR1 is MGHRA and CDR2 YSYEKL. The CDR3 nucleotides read TGCGCCAGCAGCCAAGTTACAGGGCAAGAGACCCAGTACTTC. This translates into CASSQVTGQETQYF.

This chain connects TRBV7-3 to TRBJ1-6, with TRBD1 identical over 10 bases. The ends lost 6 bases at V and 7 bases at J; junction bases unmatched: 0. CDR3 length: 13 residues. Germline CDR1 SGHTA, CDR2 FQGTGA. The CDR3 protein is CASRGQGNSPLHF. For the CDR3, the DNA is TGTGCCAGCAGGGGACAGGGGAATTCACCCCTCCACTTT.

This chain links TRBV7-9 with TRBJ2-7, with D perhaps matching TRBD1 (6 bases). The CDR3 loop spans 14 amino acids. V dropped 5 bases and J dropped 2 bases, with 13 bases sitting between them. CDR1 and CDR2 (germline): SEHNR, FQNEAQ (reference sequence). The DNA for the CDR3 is TGTGCCAGCAGCAGCGGACAGCAACCCTACGAGCAGTACTTC. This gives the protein CASSSGQQPYEQYF.